The present T cell receptor beta chain was sequenced within a study of beta chain features in type 1 diabetes. In the study overall: Age, gender and cell yields were alike across patients and healthy donors.

The CDR3 is made up of 12 amino acids. The V end was cut by 5 bases, the J end by 8 bases, with 7 bases between. The V gene's germline CDR1 is LNHDA and CDR2 SQIVND (reference sequence). Reverse transcription of all isolated RNA meant that expressed TCRB transcripts were sequenced. Libraries were prepared by immunoSEQ multiplex PCR; TCRdb keeps only in-frame clonotypes and omits some of them. Among 390,000 or so clones listed, 14% were seen once. The sample comprised naive CD4+ T cells from blood. This receptor was taken from a man aged 30 to 45 in good health. The chain uses TRBV19 and TRBJ1-6; D is uncertain. CDR3 sequence reads: CASSFLDSPLHF. DNA for the CDR3: TGTGCCAGTAGTTTCCTTGATTCACCCCTCCACTTT.